This TCR beta chain was obtained from a study of response to subunit inactivated influenza vaccine. With respect to this clonotype: Its antigen is unknown.

TCRdb itself ran the RT-PCR reads through MiXCR, one entry per CDR3 protein. The sample lists approximately 290,000 distinct CDR3 sequences; roughly 20% were seen once. Study-level results: Few new T cells, the authors suggested, are recruited by each seasonal influenza vaccination.

The CDR3 loop spans 14 amino acids. Trimming cost V 6 bases and J 7 bases; bases outside gene matches: 7. CDR1 ENHRY and CDR2 SYGVKD come from the germline V gene. The genes are TRBV10-3 and TRBJ2-1, with 9 bases that match TRBD1. The receptor's source is a man between 50 and 75 years old who received an inactivated influenza vaccine. The material was PBMCs from blood, obtained approximately 22 months after vaccination. The CDR3 protein is CAIRPGQGSNEQFF. In DNA form, the CDR3 reads TGTGCCATCAGACCGGGACAGGGTTCTAATGAGCAGTTCTTC.